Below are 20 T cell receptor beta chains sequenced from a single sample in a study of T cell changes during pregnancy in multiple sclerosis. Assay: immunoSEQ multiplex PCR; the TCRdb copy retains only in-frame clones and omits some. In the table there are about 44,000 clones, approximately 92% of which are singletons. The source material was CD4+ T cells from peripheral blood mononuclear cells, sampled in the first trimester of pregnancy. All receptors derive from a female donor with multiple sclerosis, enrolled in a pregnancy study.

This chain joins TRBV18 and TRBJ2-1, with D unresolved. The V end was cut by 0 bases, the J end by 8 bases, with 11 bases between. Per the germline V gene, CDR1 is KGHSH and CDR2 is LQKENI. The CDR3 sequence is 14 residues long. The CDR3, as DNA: TGTGCCAGCTCACCACCTTTGGGCTGGGATGAGCAGTTCTTC. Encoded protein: CASSPPLGWDEQFF. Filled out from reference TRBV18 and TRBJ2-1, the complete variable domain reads NAGVMQNPRHLVRRRGQEARLRCSPMKGHSHVYWYRQLPEEGLKFMVYLQKENIIDESGMPKERFSAEFPKEGPSILRIQQVVRGDSAAYFCASSPPLGWDEQFFGPGTRLTVL.

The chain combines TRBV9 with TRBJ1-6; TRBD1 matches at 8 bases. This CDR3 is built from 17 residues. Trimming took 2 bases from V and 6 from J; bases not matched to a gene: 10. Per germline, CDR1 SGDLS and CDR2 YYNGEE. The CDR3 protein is CASSVTDRGVGNSPLHF. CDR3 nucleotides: TGTGCCAGCAGCGTCACCGACAGGGGAGTAGGTAATTCACCCCTCCACTTT.

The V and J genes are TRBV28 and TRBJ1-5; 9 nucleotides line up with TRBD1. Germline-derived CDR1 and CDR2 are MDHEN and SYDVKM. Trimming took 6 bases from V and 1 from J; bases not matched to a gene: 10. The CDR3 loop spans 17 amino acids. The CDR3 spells CASRLAGTGSSNQPQHF. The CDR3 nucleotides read TGTGCCAGCAGATTGGCCGGGACAGGGTCGAGCAATCAGCCCCAGCATTTT.

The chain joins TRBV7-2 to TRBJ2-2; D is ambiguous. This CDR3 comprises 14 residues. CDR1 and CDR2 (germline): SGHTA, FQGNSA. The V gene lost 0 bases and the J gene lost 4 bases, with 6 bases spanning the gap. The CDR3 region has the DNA TGTGCCAGCAGCTTAGCGTGGAGCACCGGGGAGCTGTTTTTT. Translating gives CASSLAWSTGELFF.

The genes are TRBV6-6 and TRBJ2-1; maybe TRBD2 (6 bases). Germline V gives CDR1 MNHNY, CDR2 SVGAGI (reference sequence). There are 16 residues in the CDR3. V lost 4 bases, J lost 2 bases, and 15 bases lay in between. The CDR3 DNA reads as TGTGCCAGCAGTTCTATAGCGGAGGTCACCTACAATGAGCAGTTCTTC. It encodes CASSSIAEVTYNEQFF.

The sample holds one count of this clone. CDR3 sequence: CASSLESQDTQYF. DNA for the CDR3: TGCGCCAGCAGCTTAGAGAGCCAAGATACGCAGTATTTT. The chain employs TRBV5-1 and TRBJ2-3; D is unresolved. The CDR3 extends over 13 amino acids. Trimming removed 2 bases from V and 5 bases from J, with 9 bases in between. The germline V gene has CDR1 SGHRS and CDR2 YFSETQ.

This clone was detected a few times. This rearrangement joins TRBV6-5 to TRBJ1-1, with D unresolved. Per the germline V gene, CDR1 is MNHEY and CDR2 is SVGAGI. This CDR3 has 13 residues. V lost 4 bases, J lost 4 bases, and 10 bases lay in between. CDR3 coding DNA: TGTGCCAGCAGTTTAATTATGCGCACTGAAGCTTTCTTT. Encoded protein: CASSLIMRTEAFF.

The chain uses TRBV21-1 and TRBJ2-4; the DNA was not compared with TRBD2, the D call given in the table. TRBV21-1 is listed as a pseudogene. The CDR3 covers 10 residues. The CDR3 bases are TGTGACTCACTCCGGGGTCTTCAGTACTTC. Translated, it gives CDSLRGLQYF.

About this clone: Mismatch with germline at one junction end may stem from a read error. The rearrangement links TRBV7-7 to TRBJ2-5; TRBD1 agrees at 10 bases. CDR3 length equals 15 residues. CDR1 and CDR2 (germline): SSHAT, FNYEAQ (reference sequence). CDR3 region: CASSLGWDRGETQYF. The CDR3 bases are TGTGCTAGCAGCTTAGGGTGGGACAGGGGAGAGACCCAGTACTTC.

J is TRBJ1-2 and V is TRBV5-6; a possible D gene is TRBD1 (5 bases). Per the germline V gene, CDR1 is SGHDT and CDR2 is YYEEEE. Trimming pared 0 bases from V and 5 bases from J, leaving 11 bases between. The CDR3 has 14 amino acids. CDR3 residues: CASSLAIDSYGYTF. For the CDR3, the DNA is TGTGCCAGCAGCTTGGCCATAGACAGTTATGGCTACACCTTC.

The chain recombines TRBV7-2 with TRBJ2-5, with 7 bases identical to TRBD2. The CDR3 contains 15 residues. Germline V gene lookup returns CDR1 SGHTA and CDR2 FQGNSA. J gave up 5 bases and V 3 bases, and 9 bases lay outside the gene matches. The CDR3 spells CASSLASGLHETQYF. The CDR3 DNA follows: TGTGCCAGCAGCTTGGCTAGCGGCCTCCATGAGACCCAGTACTTC.

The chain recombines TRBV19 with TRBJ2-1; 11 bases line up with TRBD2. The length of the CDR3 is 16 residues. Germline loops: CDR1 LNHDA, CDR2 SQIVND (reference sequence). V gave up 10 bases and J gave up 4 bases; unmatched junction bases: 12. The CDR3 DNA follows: TGTGCCACCTCCTTTTCCGGGACTAGCGGATACAATGAGCAGTTCTTC. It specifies CATSFSGTSGYNEQFF.

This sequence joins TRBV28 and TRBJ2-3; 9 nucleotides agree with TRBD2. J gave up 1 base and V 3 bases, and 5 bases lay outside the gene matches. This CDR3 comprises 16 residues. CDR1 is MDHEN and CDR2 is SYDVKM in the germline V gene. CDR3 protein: CASSFGGRAGTDTQYF. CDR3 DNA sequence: TGTGCCAGCAGTTTTGGCGGGAGGGCCGGCACAGATACGCAGTATTTT.

The DNA for the CDR3 is TGCGCCAGCAGGGAGGGGGCGCAAAACTATGGCTACACCTTC. Translated, it gives CASREGAQNYGYTF. This chain joins TRBV5-1 and TRBJ1-2, with TRBD1 matching over 7 bases. V lost 5 bases, J lost 2 bases, and 6 bases stayed unmatched. Germline V gene data show CDR1 as SGHRS and CDR2 as YFSETQ. CDR3 length: 14 amino acids.

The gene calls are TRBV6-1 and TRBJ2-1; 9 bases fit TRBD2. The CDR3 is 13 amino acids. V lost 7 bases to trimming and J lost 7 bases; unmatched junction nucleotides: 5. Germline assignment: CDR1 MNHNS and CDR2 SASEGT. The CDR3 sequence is CASISGSRNEQFF. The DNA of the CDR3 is TGTGCCAGCATTAGCGGGAGTAGGAATGAGCAGTTCTTC.

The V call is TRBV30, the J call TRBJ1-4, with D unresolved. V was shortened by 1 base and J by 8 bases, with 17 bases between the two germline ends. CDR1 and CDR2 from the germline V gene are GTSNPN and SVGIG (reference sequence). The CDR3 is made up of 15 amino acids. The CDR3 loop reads CAWSGGGNSLEKLFF. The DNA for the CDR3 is TGTGCCTGGAGTGGCGGCGGTAACTCACTAGAAAAACTGTTTTTT.

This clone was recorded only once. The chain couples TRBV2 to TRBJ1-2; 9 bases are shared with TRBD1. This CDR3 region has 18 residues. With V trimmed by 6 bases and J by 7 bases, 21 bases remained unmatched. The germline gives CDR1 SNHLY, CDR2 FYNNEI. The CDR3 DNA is TGTGCCAGCAGGAGGGACAGGGAGGGCCCCCTGATCTGGGGTGGCTACACCTTC. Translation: CASRRDREGPLIWGGYTF.

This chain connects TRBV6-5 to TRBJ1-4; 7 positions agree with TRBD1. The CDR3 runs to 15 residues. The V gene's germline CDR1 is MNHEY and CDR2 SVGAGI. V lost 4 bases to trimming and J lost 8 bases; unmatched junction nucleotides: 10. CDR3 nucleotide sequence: TGTGCCAGCAGTTCCTCCCACAGGGGAGGCGAAAAACTGTTTTTT. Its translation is CASSSSHRGGEKLFF.

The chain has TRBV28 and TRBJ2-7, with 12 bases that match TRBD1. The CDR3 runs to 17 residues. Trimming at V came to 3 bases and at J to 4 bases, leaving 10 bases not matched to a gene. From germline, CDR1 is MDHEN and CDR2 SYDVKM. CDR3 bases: TGTGCCAGCAGTTTTTATAGCTGGGACAGGGGGCTGTACGAGCAGTACTTC. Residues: CASSFYSWDRGLYEQYF.

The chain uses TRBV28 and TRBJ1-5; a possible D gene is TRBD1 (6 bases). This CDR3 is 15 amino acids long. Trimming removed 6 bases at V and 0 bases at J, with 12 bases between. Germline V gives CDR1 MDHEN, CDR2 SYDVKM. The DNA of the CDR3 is TGTGCCAGCAGCGGACAGCTCGATAGCAATCAGCCCCAGCATTTT. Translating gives CASSGQLDSNQPQHF.